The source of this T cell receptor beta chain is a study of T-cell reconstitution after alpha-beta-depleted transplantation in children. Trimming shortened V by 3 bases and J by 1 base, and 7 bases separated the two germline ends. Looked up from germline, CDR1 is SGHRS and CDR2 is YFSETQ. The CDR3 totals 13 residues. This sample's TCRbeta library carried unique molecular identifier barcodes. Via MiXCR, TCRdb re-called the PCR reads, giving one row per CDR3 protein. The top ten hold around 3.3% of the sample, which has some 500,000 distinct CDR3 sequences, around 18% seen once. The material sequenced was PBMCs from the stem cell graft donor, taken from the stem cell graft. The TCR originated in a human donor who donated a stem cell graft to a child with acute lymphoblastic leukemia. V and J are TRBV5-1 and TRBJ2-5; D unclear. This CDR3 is CASSWASQETQYF. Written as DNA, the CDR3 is TGCGCCAGCAGCTGGGCCAGCCAAGAGACCCAGTACTTC.